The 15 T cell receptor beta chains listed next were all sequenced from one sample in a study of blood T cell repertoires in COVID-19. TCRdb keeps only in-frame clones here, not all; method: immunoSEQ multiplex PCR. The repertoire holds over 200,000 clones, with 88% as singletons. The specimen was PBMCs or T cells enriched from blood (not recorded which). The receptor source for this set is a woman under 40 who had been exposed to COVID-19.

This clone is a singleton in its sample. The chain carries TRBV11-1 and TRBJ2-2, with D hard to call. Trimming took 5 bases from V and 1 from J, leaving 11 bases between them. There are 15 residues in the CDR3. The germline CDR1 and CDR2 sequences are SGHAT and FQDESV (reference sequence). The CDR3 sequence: CASSAESVNTGELFF. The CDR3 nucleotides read TGTGCCAGCAGCGCCGAATCGGTGAACACCGGGGAGCTGTTTTTT.

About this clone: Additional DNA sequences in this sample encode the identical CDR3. The chain's CDR3 is CASSGDRGLGYTF. The DNA of the CDR3 is TGTGCCAGCAGTGGCGACAGGGGGCTTGGCTACACCTTC. The chain uses TRBV28 and TRBJ1-2; 10 nucleotides align to TRBD1. The germline V gene has CDR1 MDHEN and CDR2 SYDVKM. The CDR3 is 13 amino acids. Unmatched junction bases numbered 4, after V lost 5 bases and J lost 7 bases.

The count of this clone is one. The CDR3 region is CASSCPGKGTDTQYF. In DNA, the CDR3 is TGTGCCAGCAGTTGCCCAGGGAAGGGCACAGATACGCAGTATTTT. V is TRBV21-1 and J is TRBJ2-3; the table's TRBD1 call for D was not verified on the DNA. TRBV21-1 is a listed pseudogene. The CDR3 sequence is 15 residues long.

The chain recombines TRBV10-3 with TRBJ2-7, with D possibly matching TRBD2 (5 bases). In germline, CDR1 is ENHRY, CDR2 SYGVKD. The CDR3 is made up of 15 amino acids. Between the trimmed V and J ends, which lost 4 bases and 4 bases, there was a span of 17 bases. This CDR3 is CAISVDRGRGYEQYF. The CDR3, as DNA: TGTGCCATCAGTGTGGATCGAGGTAGAGGGTACGAGCAGTACTTC.

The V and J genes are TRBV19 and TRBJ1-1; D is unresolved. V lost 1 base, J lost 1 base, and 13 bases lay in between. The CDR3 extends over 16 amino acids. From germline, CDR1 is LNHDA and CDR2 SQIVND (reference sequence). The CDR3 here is CASSIVVERTNTEAFF. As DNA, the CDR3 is TGTGCCAGTAGTATAGTGGTCGAGCGAACGAACACTGAAGCTTTCTTT.

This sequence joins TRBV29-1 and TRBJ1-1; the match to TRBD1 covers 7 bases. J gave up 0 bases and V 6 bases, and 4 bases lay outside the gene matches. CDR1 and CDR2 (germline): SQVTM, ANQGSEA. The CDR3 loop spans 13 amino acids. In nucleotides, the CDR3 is TGCAGCGTGGGACAGACGCTGAACACTGAAGCTTTCTTT. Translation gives CSVGQTLNTEAFF.

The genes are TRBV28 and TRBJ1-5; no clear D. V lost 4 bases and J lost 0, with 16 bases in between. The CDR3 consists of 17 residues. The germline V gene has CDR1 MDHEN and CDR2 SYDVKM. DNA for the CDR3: TGTGCCAGCAGTTCAGGCCCCGACGGTTATAGCAATCAGCCCCAGCATTTT. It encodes CASSSGPDGYSNQPQHF.

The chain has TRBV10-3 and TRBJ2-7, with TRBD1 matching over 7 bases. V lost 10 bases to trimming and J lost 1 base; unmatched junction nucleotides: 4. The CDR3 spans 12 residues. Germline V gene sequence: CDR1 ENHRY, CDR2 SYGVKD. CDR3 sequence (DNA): TGTGCCACAGGACAGGAATCCTACGAGCAGTACTTC. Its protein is CATGQESYEQYF.

The DNA of the CDR3 is TGCGCCAGCAGCAAAGGACTAGCGGGCACAGATACGCAGTATTTT. Translating gives CASSKGLAGTDTQYF. This chain links TRBV5-1 with TRBJ2-3; 10 bases map to TRBD2. Trimming took 4 bases from V and 1 from J; bases not matched to a gene: 3. Germline V lookup: CDR1 SGHRS, CDR2 YFSETQ. The CDR3 runs 15 residues. Together with reference TRBV5-1 and TRBJ2-3, the CDR3 gives the full variable domain: KAGVTQTPRYLIKTRGQQVTLSCSPISGHRSVSWYQQTPGQGLQFLFEYFSETQRNKGNFPGRFSGRQFSNSRSEMNVSTLELGDSALYLCASSKGLAGTDTQYFGPGTRLTVL.

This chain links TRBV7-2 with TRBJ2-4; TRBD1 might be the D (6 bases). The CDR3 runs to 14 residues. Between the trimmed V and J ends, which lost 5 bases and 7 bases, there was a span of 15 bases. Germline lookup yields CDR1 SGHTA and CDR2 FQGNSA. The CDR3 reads CASSLLRGSNIQYF. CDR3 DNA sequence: TGTGCCAGCAGCCTCCTCAGGGGATCGAACATTCAGTACTTC.

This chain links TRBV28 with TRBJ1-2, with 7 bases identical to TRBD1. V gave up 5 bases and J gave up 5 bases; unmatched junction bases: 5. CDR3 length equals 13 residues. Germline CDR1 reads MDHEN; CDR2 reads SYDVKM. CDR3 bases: TGTGCCAGCAGTACTGGACAGGCTTATGGCTACACCTTC. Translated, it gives CASSTGQAYGYTF.

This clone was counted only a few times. The DNA for the CDR3 is TGTGCCAGCAGTGACAGGGTGAGACTGTTTTTT. Translating gives CASSDRVRLFF. This sequence joins TRBV25-1 and TRBJ1-4, with D possibly being TRBD1 (5 bases). V dropped 3 bases and J dropped 13 bases, with 9 bases sitting between them. CDR3 length: 11 amino acids. Germline CDR1 is MGHDK and CDR2 is SYGVNS.

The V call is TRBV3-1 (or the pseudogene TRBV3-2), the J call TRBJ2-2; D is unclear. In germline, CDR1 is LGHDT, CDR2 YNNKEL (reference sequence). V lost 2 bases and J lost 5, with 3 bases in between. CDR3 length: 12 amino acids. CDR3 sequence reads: CASSQHTGELFF. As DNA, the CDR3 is TGTGCCAGCAGCCAACATACCGGGGAGCTGTTTTTT.

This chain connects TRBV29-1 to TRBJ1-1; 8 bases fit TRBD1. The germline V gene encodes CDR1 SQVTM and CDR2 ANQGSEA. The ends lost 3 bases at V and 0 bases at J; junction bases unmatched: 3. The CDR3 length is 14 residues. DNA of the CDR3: TGCAGCGTTGAGCGGACAGGGATGAACACTGAAGCTTTCTTT. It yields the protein CSVERTGMNTEAFF.

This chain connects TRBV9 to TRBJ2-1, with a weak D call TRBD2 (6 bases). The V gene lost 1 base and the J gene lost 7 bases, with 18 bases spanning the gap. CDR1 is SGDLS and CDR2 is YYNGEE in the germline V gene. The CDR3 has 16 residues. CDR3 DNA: TGTGCCAGCAGCGTAAGCATAGGCGACGCGGGAAATGAGCAGTTCTTC. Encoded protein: CASSVSIGDAGNEQFF.